The T cell receptor (beta chain) under discussion was sequenced for a study of T cells after yellow fever vaccination. Study background: Any fraction with a low cell number was prepared using SMART-Seq v4 Ultra Low Input.

V lost 0 bases, J lost 4 bases, and 8 bases lay in between. This CDR3 contains 14 residues. The germline gives CDR1 SGHRS, CDR2 YFSETQ. UMIs and a universal primer site were added when TCR cDNA was made by 5'RACE template switching. TCRdb ran MiXCR on the 5' RACE reads and lists one entry per CDR3 protein. Among about 340,000 distinct CDR3 sequences, roughly 9.4% were seen once, and the ten largest hold approximately 19%. The source material was PBMCs, sampled on the day of the first yellow fever vaccination. This receptor was identified in a man younger than 35 who received the YFV17D yellow fever vaccine. The V and J genes are TRBV5-1 and TRBJ1-5; D is ambiguous. CDR3 DNA sequence: TGCGCCAGCAGCTTGGGGGCCGAAAATCAGCCCCAGCATTTT. It encodes CASSLGAENQPQHF.